A single sample is the source of the 3 T cell receptor beta chains below, sequenced in a study of regulatory and conventional T cells in RAG deficiency. Genomic DNA came from blood conventional CD4+ T cells gated CD25-low CD127-high. The protocol was immunoSEQ multiplex PCR, while the TCRdb copy is restricted to in-frame clones and leaves out a portion. The data hold fewer than 40,000 clones, with approximately 96% observed a single time. This sample was shared with a second study, whose subject was regulatory T cells. That source notes: Primers: 52 TRBV forward and 13 TRBJ reverse.

The sample comprised CD25- CD4+ T cells sorted from blood. These TCRs come from a human donor in good health.

The rearrangement links TRBV30 to TRBJ1-1; possibly TRBD1 for D (5 bases). Germline-derived CDR1 and CDR2 are GTSNPN and SVGIG (reference sequence). V gave up 1 base and J gave up 0 bases, with 12 bases separating them. CDR3 size: 15 residues. DNA of the CDR3: TGTGCCTGGAGTGCTCGTGCGACAGTGAACACTGAAGCTTTCTTT. This gives the protein CAWSARATVNTEAFF.

This clone was counted once. This chain connects TRBV6-5 to TRBJ1-2; possible D gene TRBD1, 6 bases. Trimming cost V 5 bases and J 2 bases, with 12 bases left between them. This CDR3 is 14 amino acids long. Germline loops: CDR1 MNHEY, CDR2 SVGAGI. The CDR3 DNA follows: TGTGCCAGCAGTCCACAGGGTTCAAACTATGGCTACACCTTC. The encoded protein is CASSPQGSNYGYTF.

The rearrangement links TRBV11-3 to TRBJ2-7; possible D gene TRBD2, 5 bases. Germline V gene data show CDR1 as SGHNT and CDR2 as YENEEA. V was clipped by 2 bases and J by 6 bases, with 8 bases between them. The CDR3 length is 12 residues. CDR3 protein: CASSLRSGEQYF. As DNA, the CDR3 is TGTGCCAGCAGCTTACGGAGCGGCGAGCAGTACTTC.